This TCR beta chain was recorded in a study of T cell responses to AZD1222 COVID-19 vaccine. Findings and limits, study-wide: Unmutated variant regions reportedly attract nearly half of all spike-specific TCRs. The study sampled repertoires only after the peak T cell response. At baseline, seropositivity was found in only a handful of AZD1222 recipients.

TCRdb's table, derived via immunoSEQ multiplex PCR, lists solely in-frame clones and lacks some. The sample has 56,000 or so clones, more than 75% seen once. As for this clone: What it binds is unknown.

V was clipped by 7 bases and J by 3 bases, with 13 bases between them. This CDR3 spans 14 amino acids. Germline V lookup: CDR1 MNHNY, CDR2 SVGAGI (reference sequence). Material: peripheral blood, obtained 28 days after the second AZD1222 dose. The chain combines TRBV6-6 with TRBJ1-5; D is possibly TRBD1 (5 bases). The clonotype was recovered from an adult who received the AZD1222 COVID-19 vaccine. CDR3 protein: CASNTPGSNQPQHF. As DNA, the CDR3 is TGTGCCAGCAACACCCCAGGGTCCAATCAGCCCCAGCATTTT.